The sequence of this TCR beta chain was determined in a study of blood T cell repertoires in COVID-19. Across the study: T cells, B-cell-depleted T cells, or PBMCs provided the cDNA or gDNA that served as material.

Followed longitudinally, the Seattle patients had been enrolled during active infection. In the source study's methods: The authors estimated nucleated cell counts from reference gene primer amplification. Using immunoSEQ multiplex PCR, the repertoire was profiled, and TCRdb retains in-frame clones only, with some absent. V and J calls plus clone size are reproduced from that table; the DNA served to infer D and trimming. Of about 210,000 clones detected, 82% appear once; the ten largest clones hold roughly 7.1%. V was trimmed by 4 bases and J by 9 bases, leaving 17 bases between them. Germline lookup yields CDR1 SGDLS and CDR2 YYNGEE. The CDR3 contains 14 residues.

The chain links TRBV9 to TRBJ2-1; D is possibly TRBD2 (5 bases). The TCR sequence derives from a woman aged 55-70 years with COVID-19, enrolled during active disease. The sequencing input was peripheral blood. CDR3 region: CASSPRTAFSEQFF. CDR3 bases: TGTGCCAGCAGCCCACGGACTGCCTTCAGTGAGCAGTTCTTC.